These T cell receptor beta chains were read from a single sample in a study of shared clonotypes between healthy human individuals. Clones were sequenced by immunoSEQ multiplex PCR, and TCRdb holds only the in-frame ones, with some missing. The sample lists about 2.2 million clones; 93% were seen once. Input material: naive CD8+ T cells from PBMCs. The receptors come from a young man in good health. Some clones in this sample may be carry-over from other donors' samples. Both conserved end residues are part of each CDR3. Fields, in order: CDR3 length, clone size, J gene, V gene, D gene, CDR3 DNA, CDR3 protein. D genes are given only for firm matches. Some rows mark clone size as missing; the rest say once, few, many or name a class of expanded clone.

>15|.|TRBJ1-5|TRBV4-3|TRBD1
TGCGCCAGCAGCCAAGGGACAGGGGATGGTCAGCCCCAGCATTTT
CASSQGTGDGQPQHF
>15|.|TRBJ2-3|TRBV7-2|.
TGTGCCAGCAGCTTATATGTGTCCAGCACAGATACGCAGTATTTT
CASSLYVSSTDTQYF
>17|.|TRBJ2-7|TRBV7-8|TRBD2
TGTGCCAGCAGTTTAAGGCCCGACCTAGCGGGAGTTGGCGAGCAGTACTTC
CASSLRPDLAGVGEQYF
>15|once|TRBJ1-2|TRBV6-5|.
TGTGCCAGCACTCCTATGGACGGGATTAACTATGGCTACACCTTC
CASTPMDGINYGYTF
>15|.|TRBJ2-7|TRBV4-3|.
TGCGCCAGCAGCCAAGATCCGCAGGGTCCGTACGAGCAGTACTTC
CASSQDPQGPYEQYF
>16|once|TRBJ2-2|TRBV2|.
TGTGCCAGCAAAGACCTTTACAGGGTAAACACCGGGGAGCTGTTTTTT
CASKDLYRVNTGELFF
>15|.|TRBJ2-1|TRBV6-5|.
TGTGCCAGCAGTTACCCCACCTCGGGGGTCAGGGAGCAGTTCTTC
CASSYPTSGVREQFF
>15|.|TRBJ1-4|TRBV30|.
TGTGCCTGGAGTGGACCTACAGGGTCGGGTGAAAAACTGTTTTTT
CAWSGPTGSGEKLFF
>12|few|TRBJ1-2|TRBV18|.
TGTGCCAGCTCACCGGGGTCCCATGGCTACACCTTC
CASSPGSHGYTF
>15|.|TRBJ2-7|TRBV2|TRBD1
TGTGCCAGCAGTGAACGAGGGGACAGCCCCTACGAGCAGTACTTC
CASSERGDSPYEQYF
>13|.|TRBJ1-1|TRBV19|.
TGTGCCAGTAGCGAAAATGTGAACACTGAAGCTTTCTTT
CASSENVNTEAFF
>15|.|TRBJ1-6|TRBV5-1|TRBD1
TGCGCCAGCAGCTTGACAACAGGGGTGAGTTCACCCCTCCACTTT
CASSLTTGVSSPLHF
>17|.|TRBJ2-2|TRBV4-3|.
TGCGCCAGCAGCCATAAAAGAGGGTACGCGAACACCGGGGAGCTGTTTTTT
CASSHKRGYANTGELFF
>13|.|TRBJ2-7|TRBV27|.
TGTGCCAGCAGTTTCGGGGAGAACTACGAGCAGTACTTC
CASSFGENYEQYF
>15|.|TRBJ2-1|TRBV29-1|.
TGCAGCGTTGACCCCATAGAGGGCTCCTACAATGAGCAGTTCTTC
CSVDPIEGSYNEQFF
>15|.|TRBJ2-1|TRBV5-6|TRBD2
TGTGCCAGCAGCTTTATAGCGGGCTCCTACAATGAGCAGTTCTTC
CASSFIAGSYNEQFF
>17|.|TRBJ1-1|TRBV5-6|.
TGTGCCAGCAGCGGCGAGCCAGCCCGGGGAGGGAACACTGAAGCTTTCTTT
CASSGEPARGGNTEAFF